This section outlines one T cell receptor beta chain sequence together with its context. The data were taken from a study of blood T cell repertoires in COVID-19. Methods used by the authors: Reference gene primer amplification gave nucleated cell count estimates. Sequenced by immunoSEQ multiplex PCR; TCRdb stores in-frame clones only, minus some. From that table come the V and J calls and clone size; the DNA was used to work out D and trimming. Of some 230,000 clones in the sample, 80% to 85% are singletons; the top ten hold roughly 8.2%. With 4 bases clipped from V and 4 bases from J, the junction kept 10 bases outside the gene matches. The CDR3 is 15 residues long. Germline values: CDR1 LGHNA, CDR2 YSLEER.

V and J are TRBV4-3 and TRBJ2-7; the match to TRBD1 covers 7 bases. The sample taken for sequencing was peripheral blood. The source of this sequence is a woman over 75 with COVID-19, enrolled during active disease. CDR3 loop: CASSLLAGTEYEQYF. CDR3 coding DNA: TGCGCCAGCAGCCTTCTCGCCGGGACAGAGTACGAGCAGTACTTC.